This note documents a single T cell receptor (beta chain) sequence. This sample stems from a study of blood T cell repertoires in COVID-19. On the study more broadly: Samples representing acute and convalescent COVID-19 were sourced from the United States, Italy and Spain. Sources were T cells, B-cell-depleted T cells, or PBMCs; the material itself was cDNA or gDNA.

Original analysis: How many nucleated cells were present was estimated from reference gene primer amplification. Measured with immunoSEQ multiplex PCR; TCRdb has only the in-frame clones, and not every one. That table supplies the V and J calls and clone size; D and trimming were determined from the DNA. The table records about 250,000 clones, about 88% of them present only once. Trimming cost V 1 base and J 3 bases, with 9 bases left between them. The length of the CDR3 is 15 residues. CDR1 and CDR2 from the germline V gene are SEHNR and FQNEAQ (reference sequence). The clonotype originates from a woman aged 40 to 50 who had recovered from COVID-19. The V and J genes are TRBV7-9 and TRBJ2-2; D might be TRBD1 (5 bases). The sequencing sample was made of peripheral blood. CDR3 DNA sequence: TGTGCCAGCAGCTTAGTTGGACATCACACCGGGGAGCTGTTTTTT. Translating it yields CASSLVGHHTGELFF.